This T cell receptor beta chain was observed in a study of control samples from healthy donors and cancer patients. TCRdb's table, derived via immunoSEQ multiplex PCR, lists solely in-frame clones and lacks some. Of about 130,000 clones listed, about 92% are singletons. This clone has just a few counts. This sequence was found in a woman aged 50 to 60 in good health. Specimen: blood.

CDR3 amino acids: CASSEGSVAEGGDTQYF. The DNA of the CDR3 is TGTGCCAGCAGTGAAGGGTCGGTAGCGGAGGGTGGAGATACGCAGTATTTT. V and J are TRBV25-1 and TRBJ2-3, with D perhaps TRBD2 (6 bases). Per germline, CDR1 MGHDK and CDR2 SYGVNS. Trimming cost V 2 bases and J 5 bases, with 20 bases left between them. This CDR3 is built from 17 residues. Together with reference TRBV25-1 and TRBJ2-3, the CDR3 gives the full variable domain: EADIYQTPRYLVIGTGKKITLECSQTMGHDKMYWYQQDPGMELHLIHYSYGVNSTEKGDLSSESTVSRIRTEHFPLTLESARPSHTSQYLCASSEGSVAEGGDTQYFGPGTRLTVL.